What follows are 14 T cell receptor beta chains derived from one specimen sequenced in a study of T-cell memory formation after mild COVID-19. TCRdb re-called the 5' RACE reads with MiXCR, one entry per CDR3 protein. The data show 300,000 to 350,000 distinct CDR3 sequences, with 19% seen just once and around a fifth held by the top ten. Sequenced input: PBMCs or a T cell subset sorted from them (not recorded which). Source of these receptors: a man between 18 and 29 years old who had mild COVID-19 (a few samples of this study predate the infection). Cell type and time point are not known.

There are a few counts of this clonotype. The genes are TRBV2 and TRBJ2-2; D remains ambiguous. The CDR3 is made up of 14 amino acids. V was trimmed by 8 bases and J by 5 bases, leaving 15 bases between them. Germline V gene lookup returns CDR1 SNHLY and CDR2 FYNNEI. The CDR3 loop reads CASRWDEWTGELFF. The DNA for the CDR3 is TGTGCCAGCCGCTGGGATGAGTGGACCGGGGAGCTGTTTTTT.

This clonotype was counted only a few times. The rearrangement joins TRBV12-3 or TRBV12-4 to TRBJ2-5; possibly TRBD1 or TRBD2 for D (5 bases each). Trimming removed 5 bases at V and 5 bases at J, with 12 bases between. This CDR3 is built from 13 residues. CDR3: CASSGGARETQYF. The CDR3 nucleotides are TGTGCCAGCAGTGGGGGAGCTCGGGAGACCCAGTACTTC.

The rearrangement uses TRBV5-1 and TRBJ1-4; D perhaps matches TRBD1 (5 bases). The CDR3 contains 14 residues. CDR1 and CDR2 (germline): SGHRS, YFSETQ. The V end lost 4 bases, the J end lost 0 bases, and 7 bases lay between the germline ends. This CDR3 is CASSDSSTNEKLFF. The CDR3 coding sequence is TGCGCCAGCAGCGACAGCTCAACTAATGAAAAACTGTTTTTT.

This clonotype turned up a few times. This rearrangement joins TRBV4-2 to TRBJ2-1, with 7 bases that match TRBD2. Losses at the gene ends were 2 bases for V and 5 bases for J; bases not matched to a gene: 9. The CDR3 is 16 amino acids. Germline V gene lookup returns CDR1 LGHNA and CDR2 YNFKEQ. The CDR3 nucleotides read TGTGCCAGCAGCCAATTAACGGGGGGTCAGGACAATGAGCAGTTCTTC. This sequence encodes CASSQLTGGQDNEQFF.

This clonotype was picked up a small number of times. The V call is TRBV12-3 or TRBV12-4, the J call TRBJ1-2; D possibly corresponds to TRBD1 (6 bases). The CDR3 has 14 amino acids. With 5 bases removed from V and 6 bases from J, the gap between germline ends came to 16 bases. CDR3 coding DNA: TGTGCCAGCAGTAAAACCGGGACACTAAATGGCTACACCTTC. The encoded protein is CASSKTGTLNGYTF.

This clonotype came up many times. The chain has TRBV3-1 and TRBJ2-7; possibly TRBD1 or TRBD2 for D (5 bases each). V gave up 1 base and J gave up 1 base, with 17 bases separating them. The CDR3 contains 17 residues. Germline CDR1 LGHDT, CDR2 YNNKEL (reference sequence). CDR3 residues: CASSQASRGILSYEQYF. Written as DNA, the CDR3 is TGTGCCAGCAGCCAAGCATCACGGGGCATACTTTCCTACGAGCAGTACTTC.

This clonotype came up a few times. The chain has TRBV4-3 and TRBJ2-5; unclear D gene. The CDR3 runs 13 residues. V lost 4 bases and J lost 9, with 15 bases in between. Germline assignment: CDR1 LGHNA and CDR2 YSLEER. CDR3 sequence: CASSLVDQGPQYF. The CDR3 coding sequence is TGCGCCAGCAGCCTAGTGGACCAAGGGCCCCAGTACTTC.

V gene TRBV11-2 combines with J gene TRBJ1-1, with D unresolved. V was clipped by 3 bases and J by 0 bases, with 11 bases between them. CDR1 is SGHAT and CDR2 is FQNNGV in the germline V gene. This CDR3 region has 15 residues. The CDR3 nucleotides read TGTGCCAGCAGCTTGGCCACCACCATGAACACTGAAGCTTTCTTT. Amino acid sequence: CASSLATTMNTEAFF.

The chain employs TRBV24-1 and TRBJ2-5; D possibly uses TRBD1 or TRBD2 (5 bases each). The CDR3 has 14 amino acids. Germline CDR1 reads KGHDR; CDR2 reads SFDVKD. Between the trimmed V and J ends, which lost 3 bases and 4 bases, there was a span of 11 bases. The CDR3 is CATSDRGELETQYF. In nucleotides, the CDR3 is TGTGCCACCAGTGATCGGGGCGAACTAGAGACCCAGTACTTC.

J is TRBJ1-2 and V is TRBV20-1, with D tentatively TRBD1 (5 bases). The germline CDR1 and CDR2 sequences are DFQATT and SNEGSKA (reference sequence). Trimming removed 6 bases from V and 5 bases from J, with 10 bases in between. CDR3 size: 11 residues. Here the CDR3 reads CSAVGEYGYTF. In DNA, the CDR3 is TGCAGTGCCGTGGGGGAGTATGGCTACACCTTC.

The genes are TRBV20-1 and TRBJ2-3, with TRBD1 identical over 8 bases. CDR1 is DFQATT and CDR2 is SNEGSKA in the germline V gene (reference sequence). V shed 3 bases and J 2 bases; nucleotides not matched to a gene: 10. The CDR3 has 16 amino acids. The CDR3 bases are TGCAGTGCTAGTCTAGAGGACAGGGTATTCACAGATACGCAGTATTTT. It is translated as CSASLEDRVFTDTQYF.

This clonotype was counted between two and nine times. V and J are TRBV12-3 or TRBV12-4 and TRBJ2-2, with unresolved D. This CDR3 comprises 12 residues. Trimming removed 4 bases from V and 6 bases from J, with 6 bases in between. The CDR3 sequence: CASSYSAGELFF. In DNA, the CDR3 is TGTGCCAGCAGTTATTCGGCCGGGGAGCTGTTTTTT.

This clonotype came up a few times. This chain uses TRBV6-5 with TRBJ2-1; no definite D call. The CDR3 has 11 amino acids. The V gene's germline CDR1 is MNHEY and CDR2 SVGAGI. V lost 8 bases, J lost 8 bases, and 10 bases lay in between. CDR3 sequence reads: CASRGRYEQFF. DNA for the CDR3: TGTGCCAGCCGTGGCCGGTATGAGCAGTTCTTC.

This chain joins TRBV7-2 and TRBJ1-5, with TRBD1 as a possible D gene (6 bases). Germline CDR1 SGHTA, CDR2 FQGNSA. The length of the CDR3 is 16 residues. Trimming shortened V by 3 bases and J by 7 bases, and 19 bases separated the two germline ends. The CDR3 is CASSLGARGGGQPQHF. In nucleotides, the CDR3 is TGTGCCAGCAGCTTGGGGGCCCGGGGAGGAGGACAGCCCCAGCATTTT. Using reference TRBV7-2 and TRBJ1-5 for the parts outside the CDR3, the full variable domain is GAGVSQSPSNKVTEKGKDVELRCDPISGHTALYWYRQSLGQGLEFLIYFQGNSAPDKSGLPSDRFSAERTGGSVSTLTIQRTQQEDSAVYLCASSLGARGGGQPQHFGDGTRLSIL.